The 18 T cell receptor beta chains in this list originate from one sample, sequenced in a study of blood T cell repertoires in COVID-19. The table came from immunoSEQ multiplex PCR; TCRdb's copy has only in-frame clones and leaves some out. Seen here are about 160,000 clones, just under 95% observed once, and the top ten hold about 4.5%. Sequenced: peripheral blood. Receptor source: a woman aged 50 to 60 with acute or convalescent COVID-19.

The chain couples TRBV6-2 or TRBV6-3 to TRBJ2-7, with TRBD1 identical over 9 bases. The CDR3 contains 17 residues. The J segment lost 6 bases and the V segment lost 6 bases, leaving 18 bases of the junction unmatched. CDR1 MNHEY and CDR2 SVGEGT come from the germline V gene. CDR3 sequence reads: CASSHGTTGTGKGEQYF. CDR3 sequence (DNA): TGTGCCAGCAGCCACGGAACAACCGGGACAGGGAAGGGCGAGCAGTACTTC.

The chain combines TRBV4-3 with TRBJ1-1; no reliable D call. Looked up from germline, CDR1 is LGHNA and CDR2 is YSLEER. The CDR3 runs to 16 residues. V was clipped by 0 bases and J by 2 bases, with 13 bases between them. The CDR3 spells CASSQDREGRNTEAFF. In DNA form, the CDR3 reads TGCGCCAGCAGCCAAGATCGGGAGGGTCGTAACACTGAAGCTTTCTTT.

The V and J genes are TRBV11-2 and TRBJ2-1; 7 nucleotides align to TRBD1. The germline CDR1 and CDR2 sequences are SGHAT and FQNNGV. V shed 0 bases, J shed 9 bases, and the junction held 8 bases outside the gene matches. There are 15 residues in the CDR3. In DNA form, the CDR3 reads TGTGCCAGCAGCTTAGAACCCAGGGGGATTGGTGAGCAGTTCTTC. The encoded protein is CASSLEPRGIGEQFF.

This clone appeared once. The chain links TRBV28 to TRBJ1-5; 7 bases line up with TRBD1. Losses at the gene ends were 8 bases for V and 0 bases for J; bases not matched to a gene: 16. CDR1 and CDR2 from the germline V gene are MDHEN and SYDVKM. The CDR3 is made up of 18 amino acids. The CDR3 here is CASLTGTEVNYSNQPQHF. CDR3 in DNA: TGTGCCAGCCTAACCGGGACAGAGGTTAATTATAGCAATCAGCCCCAGCATTTT.

The rearrangement links TRBV7-8 to TRBJ2-6, with D perhaps TRBD1 (6 bases). V was trimmed by 6 bases and J by 0 bases, leaving 15 bases between them. Germline loops: CDR1 SGHVS, CDR2 FQNEAQ. CDR3 size: 17 residues. The CDR3 region is CASSLLQGSSGANVLTF. The CDR3 nucleotides read TGTGCCAGCAGTCTTTTACAGGGTAGCTCTGGGGCCAACGTCCTGACTTTC. The full variable domain, with the rest looked up from reference TRBV7-8 and TRBJ2-6, is GAGVSQSPRYKVAKRGQDVALRCDPISGHVSLFWYQQALGQGPEFLTYFQNEAQLDKSGLPSDRFFAERPEGSVSTLKIQRTQQEDSAVYLCASSLLQGSSGANVLTFGAGSRLTVL.

The CDR3 loop is CASSLRGTANEKLFF. CDR3 nucleotide sequence: TGTGCCAGCAGCCTTAGAGGGACAGCGAATGAAAAACTGTTTTTT. The chain recombines TRBV9 with TRBJ1-4; 7 nucleotides align to TRBD1. Trimming cost V 4 bases and J 5 bases; bases outside gene matches: 8. The length of the CDR3 is 15 residues. Germline V gene lookup returns CDR1 SGDLS and CDR2 YYNGEE.

This chain links TRBV25-1 with TRBJ1-2; perhaps TRBD1 as D (5 bases). Trimming cost V 4 bases and J 7 bases, with 13 bases left between them. Per the germline V gene, CDR1 is MGHDK and CDR2 is SYGVNS. The CDR3 length is 13 residues. CDR3 in amino acids: CASSAAGGSGYTF. CDR3 coding DNA: TGTGCCAGCAGTGCCGCCGGGGGAAGTGGCTACACCTTC.

The chain recombines TRBV10-3 with TRBJ2-6; TRBD1 matches at 9 bases. Germline CDR1 and CDR2: ENHRY and SYGVKD. J gave up 2 bases and V 6 bases, and 8 bases lay outside the gene matches. The CDR3 totals 17 residues. The CDR3 DNA follows: TGTGCCATCAGAGCCGGGACAGGGAACGCTGGGGCCAACGTCCTGACTTTC. It specifies CAIRAGTGNAGANVLTF.

The V and J genes are TRBV9 and TRBJ2-1, with 10 bases identical to TRBD1. The ends lost 4 bases at V and 5 bases at J; junction bases unmatched: 6. The CDR3 is 15 amino acids. Per germline, CDR1 SGDLS and CDR2 YYNGEE. The CDR3 sequence: CASSHAGTGDNEQFF. CDR3 sequence (DNA): TGTGCCAGCAGCCATGCCGGGACAGGGGACAATGAGCAGTTCTTC. Using reference TRBV9 and TRBJ2-1 for the parts outside the CDR3, the full variable domain is DSGVTQTPKHLITATGQRVTLRCSPRSGDLSVYWYQQSLDQGLQFLIQYYNGEERAKGNILERFSAQQFPDLHSELNLSSLELGDSALYFCASSHAGTGDNEQFFGPGTRLTVL.

J is TRBJ2-2 and V is TRBV5-1; maybe TRBD1 (5 bases). V lost 0 bases and J 0 bases, leaving 6 bases between the germline ends. CDR1 and CDR2 from the germline V gene are SGHRS and YFSETQ. The CDR3 runs to 15 residues. CDR3 sequence reads: CASSLGQTNTGELFF. CDR3 coding DNA: TGCGCCAGCAGCTTGGGACAGACGAACACCGGGGAGCTGTTTTTT.

The genes are TRBV29-1 and TRBJ1-2; no clear D. CDR3 length: 14 residues. Per germline, CDR1 SQVTM and CDR2 ANQGSEA. With 3 bases removed from V and 5 bases from J, the gap between germline ends came to 16 bases. The CDR3 sequence is CSVDPRSQTYGYTF. The DNA of the CDR3 is TGCAGCGTTGACCCTCGATCCCAAACTTATGGCTACACCTTC.

The chain recombines TRBV5-1 with TRBJ2-2; weak D call: TRBD2 (6 bases). The germline V gene encodes CDR1 SGHRS and CDR2 YFSETQ. V lost 4 bases, J lost 5 bases, and 9 bases lay in between. The CDR3 consists of 13 residues. In DNA, the CDR3 is TGCGCCAGCAGCCGGGAGCTGACCGGGGAGCTGTTTTTT. It is translated as CASSRELTGELFF.

This chain uses TRBV14 with TRBJ1-4; the D is unclear. The CDR3 extends over 13 amino acids. Germline values: CDR1 SGHDN, CDR2 FVKESK. V lost 1 base and J 7 bases, leaving 7 bases between the germline ends. CDR3 protein: CASSQGAAEKLFF. As DNA, the CDR3 is TGTGCCAGCAGCCAAGGAGCGGCTGAAAAACTGTTTTTT.

The rearrangement uses TRBV27 and TRBJ2-7, with 7 bases matching TRBD1. The germline V gene has CDR1 MNHEY and CDR2 SMNVEV (reference sequence). The CDR3 covers 15 residues. Trimming took 5 bases from V and 0 from J; bases not matched to a gene: 7. The CDR3 bases are TGTGCCAGCAGTCCCCGACAGGGAAGCTCCTACGAGCAGTACTTC. Its protein is CASSPRQGSSYEQYF.

V and J are TRBV24-1 and TRBJ1-5; D is possibly TRBD1 (5 bases). The CDR3 sequence is 13 residues long. V was shortened by 3 bases and J by 6 bases, with 8 bases between the two germline ends. CDR1 is KGHDR and CDR2 is SFDVKD in the germline V gene. CDR3 sequence: CATSDLGVQPQHF. CDR3 DNA: TGTGCCACCAGTGATCTAGGGGTTCAGCCCCAGCATTTT.

The CDR3 DNA reads as TGCAGCGTTGTTCCAACGGGTAACACTGAAGCTTTCTTT. As protein: CSVVPTGNTEAFF. The gene calls are TRBV29-1 and TRBJ1-1; D remains ambiguous. This CDR3 spans 13 amino acids. Germline V gene data show CDR1 as SQVTM and CDR2 as ANQGSEA. The germline V and J ends were trimmed by 4 bases and 2 bases, with 11 bases remaining between them. The full variable domain, rest sourced from reference TRBV29-1 and TRBJ1-1, is SAVISQKPSRDICQRGTSLTIQCQVDSQVTMMFWYRQQPGQSLTLIATANQGSEATYESGFVIDKFPISRPNLTFSTLTVSNMSPEDSSIYLCSVVPTGNTEAFFGQGTRLTVV.

The V and J genes are TRBV7-8 and TRBJ1-1; no clear D gene. The CDR3 extends over 14 amino acids. Looked up from germline, CDR1 is SGHVS and CDR2 is FQNEAQ. The V end was cut by 3 bases, the J end by 3 bases, with 11 bases between. The CDR3 loop is CASSLLRGDTEAFF. The DNA for the CDR3 is TGTGCCAGCAGCTTGCTCCGTGGAGACACTGAAGCTTTCTTT.

The chain uses TRBV11-3 and TRBJ2-7; TRBD2 matches at 12 bases. The trim removed 1 base at V and 6 bases at J, leaving 4 bases unmatched. There are 15 residues in the CDR3. Germline CDR1 SGHNT, CDR2 YENEEA. This CDR3 reads CASSLGLAGAGEQYF. The CDR3 region has the DNA TGTGCCAGCAGCTTAGGACTAGCGGGAGCGGGCGAGCAGTACTTC.